The rows below give T cell receptor beta chains drawn from one sample of a study of blood T cells in healthy people across ages. TCRdb re-derived calls from the 5' RACE reads in MiXCR, one entry per CDR3 protein. In the table there are hundreds of thousands of distinct CDR3 sequences, around 50% of which are singletons. The material sequenced was blood. The receptors derive from an elderly man in good health. Each CDR3 is given with its conserved first and last residue. The D gene is left open where the match is weak. Clone size appears in some rows only: once, few, many, or a class for an expanded clone.

v_gene	j_gene	d_gene	abundance	CDR3aa	CDR3nt
TRBV20-1	TRBJ1-2	-	many	CSARDLYRSEVDYGYTF	TGCAGTGCTAGAGATCTATACCGCTCGGAGGTGGACTATGGCTACACCTTC
TRBV25-1	TRBJ2-5	TRBD1	-	CASSGQGEIQETQYF	TGTGCCAGCAGCGGACAGGGGGAGATCCAAGAGACCCAGTACTTC
TRBV20-1	TRBJ2-3	TRBD2	-	CSAQGLTDTDTQYF	TGCAGTGCTCAGGGACTAACAGACACAGATACGCAGTATTTT
TRBV25-1	TRBJ2-1	-	-	CASPTARRKFF	TGTGCCAGCCCAACCGCAAGGAGAAAGTTCTTC
TRBV5-1	TRBJ2-5	-	-	CASSLAKGKEETQYF	TGCGCCAGCAGCTTGGCGAAGGGAAAAGAGGAGACCCAGTACTTC
TRBV11-2	TRBJ2-3	TRBD2	many	CASSLVYPAGGSTDTQYF	TGTGCCAGCAGCTTAGTCTACCCCGCGGGAGGGAGCACAGATACGCAGTATTTT
TRBV5-1	TRBJ2-1	-	-	CASSLEDFYNEQFF	TGCGCCAGCAGCTTGGAGGATTTCTACAATGAGCAGTTCTTC
TRBV28	TRBJ1-5	-	-	CASSLLTANQPQHF	TGTGCCAGCAGTTTATTAACAGCTAATCAGCCCCAGCATTTT
TRBV20-1	TRBJ2-7	-	-	CSARAGAYEQYF	TGCAGTGCTAGAGCGGGAGCCTACGAGCAGTACTTC
TRBV5-1	TRBJ1-2	-	few	CASSPIQNNAAGYTF	TGCGCCAGCAGCCCCATCCAAAACAATGCTGCTGGCTACACCTTC
TRBV7-2	TRBJ2-5	TRBD2	-	CASSFQAGVYETQYF	TGTGCCAGCAGCTTCCAAGCGGGAGTTTACGAGACCCAGTACTTC
TRBV4-2	TRBJ1-2	-	-	CASSQERGGDQDYGYTF	TGTGCCAGCAGCCAAGAACGGGGAGGGGATCAGGACTATGGCTACACCTTC
TRBV10-3	TRBJ2-7	TRBD2	few	CATSTSGSGVQYF	TGTGCCACTTCGACTAGCGGGAGTGGAGTGCAGTACTTC
TRBV7-7	TRBJ2-5	-	-	CASSLLSGFQETQYF	TGTGCTAGCAGCTTATTGTCAGGCTTCCAAGAGACCCAGTACTTC
TRBV5-1	TRBJ2-1	-	-	CASGSGLTLERNEQFF	TGCGCCAGCGGCTCTGGACTAACACTTGAGAGGAATGAGCAGTTCTTC
TRBV12-3/TRBV12-4	TRBJ2-5	TRBD2	-	CTSRPGLTSGGSETQYF	TGTACCAGCAGACCCGGACTGACTAGCGGGGGTTCGGAGACCCAGTACTTC
TRBV20-1	TRBJ2-1	TRBD1	-	CSAQPRPGQGPYNEQFF	TGCAGTGCCCAACCCCGGCCGGGACAGGGCCCCTACAATGAGCAGTTCTTC
TRBV7-3	TRBJ2-1	-	-	CASSNPTNSYNEQFF	TGTGCCAGCTCGAACCCAACTAACTCCTACAATGAGCAGTTCTTC
TRBV9	TRBJ2-4	TRBD2	few	CASSPFSWGGLTKNIQYF	TGTGCCAGCAGCCCGTTTTCCTGGGGAGGGTTGACCAAAAACATTCAGTACTTC
TRBV20-1	TRBJ1-6	TRBD1	-	CSARVPGQGFGSPLHF	TGCAGTGCTAGAGTTCCGGGACAGGGGTTTGGGTCACCCCTCCACTTT
TRBV5-1	TRBJ2-2	TRBD2	-	CASSLEAGARELFF	TGCGCCAGCAGCTTGGAGGCGGGAGCGCGGGAGCTGTTTTTT